A single sample gave rise to the 5 T cell receptor beta chains below, sequenced in a study of response to subunit inactivated influenza vaccine. TCRdb processed the RT-PCR reads anew with MiXCR; each CDR3 protein has one entry. The sample includes under 550,000 distinct CDR3 sequences, under 9% of them seen just once. Source: PBMCs from blood, taken less than 25 months after vaccination. Receptors were obtained from a man between 50 and 70 years old who received an inactivated influenza vaccine.

This clonotype was seen more than once but under ten times. V and J are TRBV4-3 and TRBJ2-4, with 8 bases that match TRBD2. Germline trimming cut 0 bases from V and 10 bases from J; bases unmatched to any gene: 14. CDR3 size: 17 residues. Looked up from germline, CDR1 is LGHNA and CDR2 is YSLEER. In DNA, the CDR3 is TGCGCCAGCAGCCAAGATTTAAATCTCGGGAGGGGGATAATTCAGTACTTC. It yields the protein CASSQDLNLGRGIIQYF.

CDR3 loop: CASSSLGTAEDNEQFF. The CDR3 DNA is TGTGCCAGCAGTTCATTAGGGACAGCGGAGGACAATGAGCAGTTCTTC. The rearrangement uses TRBV28 and TRBJ2-1, with 7 bases aligning to TRBD1. V shed 4 bases and J 5 bases; nucleotides not matched to a gene: 11. The V gene's germline CDR1 is MDHEN and CDR2 SYDVKM. This CDR3 comprises 16 residues.

This clonotype was observed a handful of times. The chain combines TRBV15 with TRBJ2-7; possibly TRBD1 for D (5 bases). This CDR3 contains 14 residues. Trimming stripped 1 base from V and 1 base from J, with 8 bases between. Per germline, CDR1 LNHNV and CDR2 YYDKDF (reference sequence). The CDR3 region is CATSRGTISYEQYF. DNA of the CDR3: TGTGCCACCAGCAGAGGGACAATATCCTACGAGCAGTACTTC.

In its sample, this clonotype was seen many times. V usage is TRBV7-9 and J usage is TRBJ2-5; D uncertain. The CDR3 is 12 residues long. Germline V gene lookup returns CDR1 SEHNR and CDR2 FQNEAQ (reference sequence). V gave up 1 base and J gave up 12 bases, with 12 bases separating them. The CDR3 coding sequence is TGTGCCAGCAGCTTAGGAATGCACGAGAAGTACTTC. Translation: CASSLGMHEKYF.

This clonotype was seen more than once but under ten times. The rearrangement uses TRBV5-1 and TRBJ1-6, with TRBD1 matching 8 bases. The CDR3 covers 15 residues. The germline CDR1 and CDR2 sequences are SGHRS and YFSETQ. The junction had 9 bases not matched to a gene; V was cut back by 4 bases and J by 9 bases. The CDR3 protein is CASSPLGQASSPLHF. As DNA, the CDR3 is TGCGCCAGCAGCCCGTTGGGACAGGCCTCTTCACCCCTCCACTTT.